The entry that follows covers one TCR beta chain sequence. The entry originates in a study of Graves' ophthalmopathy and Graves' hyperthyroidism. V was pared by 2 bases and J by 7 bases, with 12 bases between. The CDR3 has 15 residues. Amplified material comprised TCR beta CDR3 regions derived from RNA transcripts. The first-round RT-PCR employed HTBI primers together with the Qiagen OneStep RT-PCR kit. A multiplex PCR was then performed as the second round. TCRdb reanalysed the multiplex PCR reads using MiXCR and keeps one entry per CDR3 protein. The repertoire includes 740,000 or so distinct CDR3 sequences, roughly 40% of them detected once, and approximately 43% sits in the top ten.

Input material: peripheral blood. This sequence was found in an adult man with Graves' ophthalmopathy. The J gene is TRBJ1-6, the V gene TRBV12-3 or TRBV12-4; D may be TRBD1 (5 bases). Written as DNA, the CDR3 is TGTGCCAGCAGTTTATCCGGCAGGGCCAATTCACCCCTCCACTTT. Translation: CASSLSGRANSPLHF.